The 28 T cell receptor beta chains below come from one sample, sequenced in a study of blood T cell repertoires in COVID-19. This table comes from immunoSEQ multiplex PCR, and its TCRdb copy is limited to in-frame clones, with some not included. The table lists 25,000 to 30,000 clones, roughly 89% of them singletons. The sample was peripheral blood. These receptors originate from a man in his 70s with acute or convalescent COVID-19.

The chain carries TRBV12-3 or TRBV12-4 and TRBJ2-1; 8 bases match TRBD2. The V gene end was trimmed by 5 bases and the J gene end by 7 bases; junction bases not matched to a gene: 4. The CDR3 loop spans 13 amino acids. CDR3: CASSIGGGNEQFF. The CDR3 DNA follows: TGTGCCAGCAGTATCGGGGGGGGTAATGAGCAGTTCTTC.

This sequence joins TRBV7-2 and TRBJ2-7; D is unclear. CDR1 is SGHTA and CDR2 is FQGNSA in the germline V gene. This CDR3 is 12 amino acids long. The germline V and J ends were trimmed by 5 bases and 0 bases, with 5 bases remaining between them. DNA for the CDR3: TGTGCCAGCAGCCCTAGCTCCTACGAGCAGTACTTC. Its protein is CASSPSSYEQYF.

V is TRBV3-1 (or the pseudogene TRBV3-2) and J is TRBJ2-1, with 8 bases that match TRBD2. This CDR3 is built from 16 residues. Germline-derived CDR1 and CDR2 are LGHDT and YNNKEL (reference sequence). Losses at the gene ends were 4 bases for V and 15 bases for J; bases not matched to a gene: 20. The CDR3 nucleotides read TGTGCCAGCAGCCTTAACGGTCTAGCGGGTAGGGGACCGTGGTTCTTC. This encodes CASSLNGLAGRGPWFF.

CDR3 region: CATRRSYNSPLHF. CDR3 DNA: TGTGCCACCCGTCGCTCCTATAATTCACCCCTCCACTTT. The chain employs TRBV6-5 and TRBJ1-6; D gene ambiguous. V shed 10 bases and J shed 0 bases, with 7 bases lying between them. This CDR3 spans 13 amino acids. Per the germline V gene, CDR1 is MNHEY and CDR2 is SVGAGI.

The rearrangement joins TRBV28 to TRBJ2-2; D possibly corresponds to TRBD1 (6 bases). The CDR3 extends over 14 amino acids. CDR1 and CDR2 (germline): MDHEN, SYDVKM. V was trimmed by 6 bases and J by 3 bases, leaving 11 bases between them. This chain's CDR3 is CASRRQGYTGELFF. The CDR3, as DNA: TGTGCCAGCAGACGTCAGGGGTACACCGGGGAGCTGTTTTTT.

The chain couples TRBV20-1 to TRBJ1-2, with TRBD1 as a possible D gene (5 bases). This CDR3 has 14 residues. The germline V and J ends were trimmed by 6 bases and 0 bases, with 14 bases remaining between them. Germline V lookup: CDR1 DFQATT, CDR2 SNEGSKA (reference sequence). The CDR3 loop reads CSASGAGSNYGYTF. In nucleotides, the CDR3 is TGCAGTGCCAGTGGCGCAGGGTCTAACTATGGCTACACCTTC.

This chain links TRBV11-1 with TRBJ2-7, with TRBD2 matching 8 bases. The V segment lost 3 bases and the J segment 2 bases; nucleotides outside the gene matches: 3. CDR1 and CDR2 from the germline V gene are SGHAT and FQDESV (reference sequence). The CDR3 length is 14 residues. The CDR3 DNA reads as TGTGCCAGCAGCTTGACAGCGGGAGCCTACGAGCAGTACTTC. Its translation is CASSLTAGAYEQYF.

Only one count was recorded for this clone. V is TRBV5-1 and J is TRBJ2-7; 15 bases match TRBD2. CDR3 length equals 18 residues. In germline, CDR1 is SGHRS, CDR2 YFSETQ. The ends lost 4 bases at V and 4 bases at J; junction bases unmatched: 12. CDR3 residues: CASSPDQGLAGGSYEQYF. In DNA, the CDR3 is TGCGCCAGCAGCCCGGACCAGGGACTAGCGGGAGGATCTTACGAGCAGTACTTC.

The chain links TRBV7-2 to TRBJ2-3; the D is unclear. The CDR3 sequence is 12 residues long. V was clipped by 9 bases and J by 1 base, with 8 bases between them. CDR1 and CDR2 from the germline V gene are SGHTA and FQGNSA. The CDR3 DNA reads TGTGCCAGTCTCCTAGGCACAGATACGCAGTATTTT. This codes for CASLLGTDTQYF.

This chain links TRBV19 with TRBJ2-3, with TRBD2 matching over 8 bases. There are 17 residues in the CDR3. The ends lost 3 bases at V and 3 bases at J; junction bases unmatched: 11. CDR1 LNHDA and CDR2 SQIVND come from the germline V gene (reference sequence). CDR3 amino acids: CASSILLSGGPTDTQYF. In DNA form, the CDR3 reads TGTGCCAGTAGTATCCTTTTATCGGGAGGGCCTACAGATACGCAGTATTTT.

CDR3 loop: CATSRESLGGGARNTGELFF. The CDR3, as DNA: TGTGCCACCAGCAGAGAGTCTTTAGGTGGGGGGGCAAGGAACACCGGGGAGCTGTTTTTT. V and J are TRBV15 and TRBJ2-2; possible D gene TRBD2, 7 bases. The CDR3 loop spans 20 amino acids. Germline V CDR1 and CDR2: LNHNV, YYDKDF (reference sequence). V was clipped by 0 bases and J by 1 base, with 21 bases between them.

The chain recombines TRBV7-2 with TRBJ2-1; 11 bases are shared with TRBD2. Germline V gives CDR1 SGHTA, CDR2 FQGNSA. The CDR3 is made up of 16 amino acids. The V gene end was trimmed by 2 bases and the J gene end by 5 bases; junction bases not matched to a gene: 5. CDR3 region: CASSLRSLAGDNEQFF. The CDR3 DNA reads TGTGCCAGCAGCTTAAGGTCACTAGCGGGAGACAATGAGCAGTTCTTC.

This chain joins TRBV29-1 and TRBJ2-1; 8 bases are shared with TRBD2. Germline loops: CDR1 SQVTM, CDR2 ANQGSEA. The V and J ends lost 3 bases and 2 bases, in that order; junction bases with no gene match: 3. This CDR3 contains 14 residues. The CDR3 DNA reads TGCAGCGTTGAGGACGGGAGGGCCTACAATGAGCAGTTCTTC. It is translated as CSVEDGRAYNEQFF.

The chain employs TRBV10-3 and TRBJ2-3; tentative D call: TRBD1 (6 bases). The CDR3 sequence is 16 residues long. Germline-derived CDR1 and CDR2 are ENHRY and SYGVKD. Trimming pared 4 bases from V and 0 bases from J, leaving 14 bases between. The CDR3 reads CAISGTQGASTDTQYF. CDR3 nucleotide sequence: TGTGCCATCAGTGGTACACAGGGAGCTAGCACAGATACGCAGTATTTT.

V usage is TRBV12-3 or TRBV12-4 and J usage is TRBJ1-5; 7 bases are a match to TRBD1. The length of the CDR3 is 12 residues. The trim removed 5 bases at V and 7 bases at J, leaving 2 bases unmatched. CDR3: CASSPRGQPQHF. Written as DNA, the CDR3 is TGTGCCAGCAGTCCCAGGGGGCAGCCCCAGCATTTT.

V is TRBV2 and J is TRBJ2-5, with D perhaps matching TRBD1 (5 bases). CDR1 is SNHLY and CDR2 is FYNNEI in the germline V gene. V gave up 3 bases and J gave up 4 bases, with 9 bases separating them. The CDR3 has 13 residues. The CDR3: CASSETARETQYF. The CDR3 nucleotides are TGTGCCAGCAGTGAGACAGCTCGAGAGACCCAGTACTTC.

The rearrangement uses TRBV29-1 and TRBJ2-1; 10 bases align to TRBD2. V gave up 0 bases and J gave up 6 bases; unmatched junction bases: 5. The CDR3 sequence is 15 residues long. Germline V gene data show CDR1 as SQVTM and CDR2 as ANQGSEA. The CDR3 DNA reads TGCAGCGTTGAAGATCTAGCGGGAGCCCTCAATGAGCAGTTCTTC. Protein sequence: CSVEDLAGALNEQFF.

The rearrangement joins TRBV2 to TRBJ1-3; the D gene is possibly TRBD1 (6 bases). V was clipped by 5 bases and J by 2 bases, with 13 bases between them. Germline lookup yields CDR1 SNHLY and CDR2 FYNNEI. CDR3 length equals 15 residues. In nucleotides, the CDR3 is TGTGCCAGCAGTCCGTCCACAGGGACTGGAAACACCATATATTTT. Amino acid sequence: CASSPSTGTGNTIYF.

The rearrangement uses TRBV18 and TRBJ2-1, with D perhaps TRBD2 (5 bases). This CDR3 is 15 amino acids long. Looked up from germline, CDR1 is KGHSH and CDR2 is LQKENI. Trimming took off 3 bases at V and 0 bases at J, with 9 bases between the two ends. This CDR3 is CASSPDWTSYNEQFF. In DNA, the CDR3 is TGTGCCAGCTCACCGGACTGGACCTCCTACAATGAGCAGTTCTTC.

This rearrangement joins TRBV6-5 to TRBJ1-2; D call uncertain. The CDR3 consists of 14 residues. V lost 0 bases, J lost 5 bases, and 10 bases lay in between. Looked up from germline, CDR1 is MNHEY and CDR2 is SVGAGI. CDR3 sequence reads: CASSYSLIGYGYTF. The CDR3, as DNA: TGTGCCAGCAGTTACTCCTTAATCGGTTATGGCTACACCTTC.

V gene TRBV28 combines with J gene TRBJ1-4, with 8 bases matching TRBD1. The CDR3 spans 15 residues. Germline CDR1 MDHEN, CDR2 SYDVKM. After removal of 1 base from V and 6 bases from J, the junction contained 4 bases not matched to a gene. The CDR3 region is CASSLSTGVYEKLFF. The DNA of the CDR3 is TGTGCCAGCAGTTTATCGACAGGGGTTTATGAAAAACTGTTTTTT.

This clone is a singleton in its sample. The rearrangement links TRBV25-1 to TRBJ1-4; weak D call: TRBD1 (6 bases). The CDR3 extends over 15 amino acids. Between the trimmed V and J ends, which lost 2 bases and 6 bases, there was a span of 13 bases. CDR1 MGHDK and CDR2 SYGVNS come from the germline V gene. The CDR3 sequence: CASSEGTSWDEKLFF. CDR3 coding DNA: TGTGCCAGCAGTGAAGGGACAAGCTGGGATGAAAAACTGTTTTTT.

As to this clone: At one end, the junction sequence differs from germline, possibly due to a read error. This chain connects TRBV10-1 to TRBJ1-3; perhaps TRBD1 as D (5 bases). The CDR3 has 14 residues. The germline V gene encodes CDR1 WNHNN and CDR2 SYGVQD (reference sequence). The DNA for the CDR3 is TGCGCCAGCAGTCAGTCTCGGGGGGGAAACACCATATATTTT. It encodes CASSQSRGGNTIYF.

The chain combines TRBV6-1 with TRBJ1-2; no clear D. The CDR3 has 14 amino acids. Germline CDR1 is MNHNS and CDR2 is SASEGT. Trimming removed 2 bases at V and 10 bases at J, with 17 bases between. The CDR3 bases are TGTGCCAGCAGTGAACAGTTCCCTTTCGGGGACTACACCTTC. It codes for CASSEQFPFGDYTF.

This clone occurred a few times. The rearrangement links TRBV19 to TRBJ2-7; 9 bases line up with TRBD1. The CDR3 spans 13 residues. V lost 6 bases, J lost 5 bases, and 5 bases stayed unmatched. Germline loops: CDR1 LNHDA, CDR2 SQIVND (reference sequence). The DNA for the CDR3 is TGTGCCAGTAGGAGGGGACAGGGCGACGAGCAGTACTTC. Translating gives CASRRGQGDEQYF.

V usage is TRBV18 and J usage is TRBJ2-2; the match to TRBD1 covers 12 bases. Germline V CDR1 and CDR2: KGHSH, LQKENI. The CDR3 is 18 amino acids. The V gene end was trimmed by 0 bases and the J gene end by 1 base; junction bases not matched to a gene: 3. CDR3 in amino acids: CASSPPGTGGWNTGELFF. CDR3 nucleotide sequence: TGTGCCAGCTCACCACCTGGGACAGGGGGCTGGAACACCGGGGAGCTGTTTTTT.

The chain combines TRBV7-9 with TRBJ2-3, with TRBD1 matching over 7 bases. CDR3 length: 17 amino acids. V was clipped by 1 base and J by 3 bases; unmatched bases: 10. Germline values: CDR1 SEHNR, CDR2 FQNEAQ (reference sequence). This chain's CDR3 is CASSLGLQGKVTDTQYF. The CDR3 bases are TGTGCCAGCAGCTTAGGCCTACAGGGGAAGGTGACAGATACGCAGTATTTT.

The CDR3 DNA is TGTGCCAGCAGCAAAGAGGGGGGACTAGCGGGTTTAGGGGATGAGCAGTTCTTC. It yields the protein CASSKEGGLAGLGDEQFF. The chain has TRBV21-1 and TRBJ2-1; the table's TRBD2 call for D was not verified on the DNA. TRBV21-1 is designated a pseudogene. This CDR3 has 18 amino acids.